The following is a T cell receptor beta chain sequence with its context. Its antigen is still unknown. The germline V and J ends were trimmed by 4 bases and 6 bases, with 11 bases remaining between them. Germline CDR1 KGHDR, CDR2 SFDVKD. The CDR3 runs to 13 residues. The data were obtained in a study of identical twins. Study results and caveats: It was cross-sectional statistical analysis, not following the same donors, that the conclusions relied on. Twin pairs' shared out-of-frame alpha sequences were enriched in low generation probability.

TCRdb re-analysed the 5' RACE reads in MiXCR, keeping a single row per CDR3 protein. The sample holds 500,000 or so distinct CDR3 sequences; less than 25% are singletons and the top ten take roughly 0.9%. These same data were also listed under a study on T cells expressing NK-cell markers. That publication notes: Where several donors were concerned, these clonotypes also led the CD3+CD56-NKG2C+ fraction.

Sequencing was performed on CD4+ T cells sorted from blood. The receptor was isolated from a woman younger than 30 in good health. This rearrangement joins TRBV24-1 to TRBJ2-5, with D possibly matching TRBD1 (5 bases). In DNA form, the CDR3 reads TGTGCCACCAGTGACCAGGGTGGGAAGACCCAGTACTTC. Amino acids: CATSDQGGKTQYF.